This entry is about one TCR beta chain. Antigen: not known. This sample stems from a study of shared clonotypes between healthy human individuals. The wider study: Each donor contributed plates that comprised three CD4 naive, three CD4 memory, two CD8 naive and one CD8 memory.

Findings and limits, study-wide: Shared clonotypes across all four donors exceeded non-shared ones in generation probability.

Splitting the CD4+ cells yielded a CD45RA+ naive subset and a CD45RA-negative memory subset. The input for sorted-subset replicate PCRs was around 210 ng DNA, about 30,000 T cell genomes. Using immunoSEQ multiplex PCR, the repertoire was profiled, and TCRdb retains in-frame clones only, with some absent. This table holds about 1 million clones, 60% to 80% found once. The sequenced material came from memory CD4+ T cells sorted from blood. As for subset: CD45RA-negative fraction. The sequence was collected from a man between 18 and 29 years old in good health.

CDR3 loop: CASRARLASTGELFF. The CDR3 bases are TGTGCCAGCAGGGCTCGACTAGCGAGCACCGGGGAGCTGTTTTTT. The V gene is TRBV6-1, the J gene TRBJ2-2; 8 bases are a match to TRBD2. V lost 6 bases, J lost 4 bases, and 7 bases stayed unmatched. Germline V gene lookup returns CDR1 MNHNS and CDR2 SASEGT. The CDR3 has 15 amino acids.